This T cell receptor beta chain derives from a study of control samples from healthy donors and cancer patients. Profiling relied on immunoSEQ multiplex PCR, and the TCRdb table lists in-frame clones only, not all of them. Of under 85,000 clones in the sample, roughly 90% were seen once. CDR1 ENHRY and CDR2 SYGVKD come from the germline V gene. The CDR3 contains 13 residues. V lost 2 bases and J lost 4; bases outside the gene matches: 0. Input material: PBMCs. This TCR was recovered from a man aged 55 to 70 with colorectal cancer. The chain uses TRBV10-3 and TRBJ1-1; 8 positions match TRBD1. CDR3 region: CAISETGGTEAFF. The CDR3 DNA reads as TGTGCCATCAGTGAGACAGGGGGCACTGAAGCTTTCTTT.